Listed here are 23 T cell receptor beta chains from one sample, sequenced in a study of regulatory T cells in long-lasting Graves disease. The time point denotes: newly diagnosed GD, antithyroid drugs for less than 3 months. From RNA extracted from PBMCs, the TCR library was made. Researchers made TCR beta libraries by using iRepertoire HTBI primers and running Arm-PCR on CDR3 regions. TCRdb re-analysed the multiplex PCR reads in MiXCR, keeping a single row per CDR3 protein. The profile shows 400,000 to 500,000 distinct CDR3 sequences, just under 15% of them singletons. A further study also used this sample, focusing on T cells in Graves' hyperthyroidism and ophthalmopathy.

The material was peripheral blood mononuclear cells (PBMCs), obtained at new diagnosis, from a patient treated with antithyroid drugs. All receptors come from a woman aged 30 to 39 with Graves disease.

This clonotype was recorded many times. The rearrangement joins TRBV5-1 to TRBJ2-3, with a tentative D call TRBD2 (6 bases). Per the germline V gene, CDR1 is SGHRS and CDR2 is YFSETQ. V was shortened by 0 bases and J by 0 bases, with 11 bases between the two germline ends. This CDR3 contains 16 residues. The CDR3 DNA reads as TGCGCCAGCAGCTTGGACGGCGGGACCAGCACAGATACGCAGTATTTT. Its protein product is CASSLDGGTSTDTQYF.

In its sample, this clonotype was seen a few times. The CDR3 region is CAIARDRDQPQHF. The CDR3 DNA reads TGTGCCATCGCAAGGGACAGGGACCAGCCCCAGCATTTT. The chain joins TRBV10-3 to TRBJ1-5; 9 bases are shared with TRBD1. This CDR3 has 13 amino acids. Germline V CDR1 and CDR2: ENHRY, SYGVKD. V shed 8 bases, J shed 7 bases, and the junction held 6 bases outside the gene matches.

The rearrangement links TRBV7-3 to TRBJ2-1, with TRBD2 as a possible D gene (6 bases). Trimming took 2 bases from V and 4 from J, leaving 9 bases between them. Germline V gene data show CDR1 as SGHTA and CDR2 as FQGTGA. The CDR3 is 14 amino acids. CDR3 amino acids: CASSLVGTYNEQFF. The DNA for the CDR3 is TGTGCCAGCAGCTTAGTAGGGACTTACAATGAGCAGTTCTTC.

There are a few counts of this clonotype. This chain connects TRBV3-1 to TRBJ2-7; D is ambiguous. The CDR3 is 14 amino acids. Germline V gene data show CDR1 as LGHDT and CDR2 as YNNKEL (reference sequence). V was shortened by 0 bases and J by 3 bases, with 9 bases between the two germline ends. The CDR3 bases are TGTGCCAGCAGCCAAGAGTGGTGGGGCTACGAGCAGTACTTC. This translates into CASSQEWWGYEQYF.

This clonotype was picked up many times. The CDR3 DNA reads as TGTGCCAGCAATCGGGTGGACAGACTTAACTATGGCTACACCTTC. Encoded protein: CASNRVDRLNYGYTF. The chain uses TRBV11-2 and TRBJ1-2; tentative D call: TRBD1 (6 bases). Germline CDR1 and CDR2: SGHAT and FQNNGV. The V gene lost 7 bases and the J gene lost 1 base, with 16 bases spanning the gap. This CDR3 region has 15 residues.

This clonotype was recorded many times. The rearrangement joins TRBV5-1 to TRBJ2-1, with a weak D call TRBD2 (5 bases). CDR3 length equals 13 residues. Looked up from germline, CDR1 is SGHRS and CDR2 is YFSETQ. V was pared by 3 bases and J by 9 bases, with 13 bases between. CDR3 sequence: CASSSLGSAEQFF. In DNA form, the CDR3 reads TGCGCCAGCAGCTCCCTAGGGAGCGCTGAGCAGTTCTTC.

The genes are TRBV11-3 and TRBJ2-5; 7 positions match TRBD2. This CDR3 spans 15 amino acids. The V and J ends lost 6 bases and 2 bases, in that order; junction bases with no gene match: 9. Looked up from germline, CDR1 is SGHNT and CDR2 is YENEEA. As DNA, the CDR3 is TGTGCCAGCAGATCTTGGCTAGCGGAACAAGAGACCCAGTACTTC. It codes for CASRSWLAEQETQYF.

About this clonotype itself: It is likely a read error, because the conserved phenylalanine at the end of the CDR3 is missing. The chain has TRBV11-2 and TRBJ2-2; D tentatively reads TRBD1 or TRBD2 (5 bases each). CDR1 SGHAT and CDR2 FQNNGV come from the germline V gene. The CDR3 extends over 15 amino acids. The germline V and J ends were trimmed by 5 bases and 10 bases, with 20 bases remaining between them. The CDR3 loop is CASSRDRGRYLELFS. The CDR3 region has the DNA TGTGCCAGCAGCAGGGACCGAGGAAGGTACTTGGAGCTGTTTTCT.

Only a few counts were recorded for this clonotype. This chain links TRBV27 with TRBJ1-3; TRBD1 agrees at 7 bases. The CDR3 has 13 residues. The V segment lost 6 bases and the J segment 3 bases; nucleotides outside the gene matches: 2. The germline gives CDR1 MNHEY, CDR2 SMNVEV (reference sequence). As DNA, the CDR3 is TGTGCCAGCAGGTCAGGGGGTGGAAACACCATATATTTT. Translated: CASRSGGGNTIYF.

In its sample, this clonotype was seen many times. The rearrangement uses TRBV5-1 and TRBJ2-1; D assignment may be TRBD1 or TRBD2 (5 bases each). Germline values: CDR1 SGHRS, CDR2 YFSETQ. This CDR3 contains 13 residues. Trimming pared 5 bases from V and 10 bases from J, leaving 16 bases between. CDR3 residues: CASSRDVSTEQFF. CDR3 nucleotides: TGCGCCAGCAGTCGGGACGTGTCCACCGAGCAGTTCTTC. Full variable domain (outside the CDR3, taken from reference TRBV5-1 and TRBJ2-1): KAGVTQTPRYLIKTRGQQVTLSCSPISGHRSVSWYQQTPGQGLQFLFEYFSETQRNKGNFPGRFSGRQFSNSRSEMNVSTLELGDSALYLCASSRDVSTEQFFGPGTRLTVL.

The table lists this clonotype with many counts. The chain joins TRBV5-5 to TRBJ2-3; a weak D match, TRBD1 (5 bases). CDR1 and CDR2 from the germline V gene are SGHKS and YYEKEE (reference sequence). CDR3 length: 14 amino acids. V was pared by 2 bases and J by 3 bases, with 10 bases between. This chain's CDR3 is CASSLEAGTDTQYF. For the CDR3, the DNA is TGTGCCAGCAGCTTAGAAGCAGGGACAGATACGCAGTATTTT.

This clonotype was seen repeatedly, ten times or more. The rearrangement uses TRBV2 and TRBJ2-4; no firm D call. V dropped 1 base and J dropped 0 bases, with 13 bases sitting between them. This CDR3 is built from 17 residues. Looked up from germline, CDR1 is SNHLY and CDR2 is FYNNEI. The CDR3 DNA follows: TGTGCCAGCAGTGAAGGGGGATTTGTTATAGCCAAAAACATTCAGTACTTC. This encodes CASSEGGFVIAKNIQYF.

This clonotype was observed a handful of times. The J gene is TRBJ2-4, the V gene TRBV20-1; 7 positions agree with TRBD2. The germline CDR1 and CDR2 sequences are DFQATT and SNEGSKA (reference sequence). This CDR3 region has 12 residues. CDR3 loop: CSPARGGDIQYF. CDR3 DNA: TGCTCGCCCGCGAGGGGAGGGGACATTCAGTACTTC.

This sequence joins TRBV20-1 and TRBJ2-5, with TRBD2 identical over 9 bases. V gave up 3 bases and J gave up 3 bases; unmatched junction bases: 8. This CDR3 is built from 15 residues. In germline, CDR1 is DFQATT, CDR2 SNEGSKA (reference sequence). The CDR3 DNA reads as TGCAGTGCTAGCCTGACTAGCGGAATAAAAGAGACCCAGTACTTC. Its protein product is CSASLTSGIKETQYF.

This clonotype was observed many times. The CDR3 region is CAWSQLRGGAGYTF. The CDR3 bases are TGTGCCTGGAGCCAACTCAGGGGAGGGGCCGGCTACACCTTC. The chain is built from TRBV30 and TRBJ1-2, with D tentatively TRBD1 (6 bases). Looked up from germline, CDR1 is GTSNPN and CDR2 is SVGIG (reference sequence). V was cut by 3 bases and J by 8 bases, with 19 bases left in between. CDR3 size: 14 residues.

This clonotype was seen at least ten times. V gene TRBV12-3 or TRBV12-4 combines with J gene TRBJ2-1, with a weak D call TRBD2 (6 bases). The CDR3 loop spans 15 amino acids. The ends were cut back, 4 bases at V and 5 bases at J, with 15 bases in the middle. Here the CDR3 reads CASSSFSGWDNEQFF. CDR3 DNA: TGTGCCAGCAGTTCTTTTAGCGGTTGGGACAATGAGCAGTTCTTC.

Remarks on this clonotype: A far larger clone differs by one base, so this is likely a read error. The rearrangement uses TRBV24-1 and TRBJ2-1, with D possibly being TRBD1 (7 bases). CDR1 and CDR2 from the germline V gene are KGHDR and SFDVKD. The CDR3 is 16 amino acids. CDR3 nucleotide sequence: TGTGCCAGCAGTGAACTAACCGGAACAGGGGCGGGGGAGCAGTTCTTC. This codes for CASSELTGTGAGEQFF.

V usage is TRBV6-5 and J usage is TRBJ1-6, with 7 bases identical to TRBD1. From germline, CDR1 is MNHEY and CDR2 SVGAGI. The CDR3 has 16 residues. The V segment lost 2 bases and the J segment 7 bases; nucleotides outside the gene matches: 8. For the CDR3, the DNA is TGTGCCAGCAGTTACCAACAGGGGACGGGCAATTCACCCCTCCACTTT. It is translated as CASSYQQGTGNSPLHF.

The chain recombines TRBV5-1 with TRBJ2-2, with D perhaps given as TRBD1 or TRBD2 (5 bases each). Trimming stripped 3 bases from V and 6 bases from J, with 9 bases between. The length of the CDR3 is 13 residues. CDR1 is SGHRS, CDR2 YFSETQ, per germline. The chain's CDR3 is CASSSGSSGELFF. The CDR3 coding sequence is TGCGCCAGCAGCTCAGGGAGCTCCGGGGAGCTGTTTTTT.

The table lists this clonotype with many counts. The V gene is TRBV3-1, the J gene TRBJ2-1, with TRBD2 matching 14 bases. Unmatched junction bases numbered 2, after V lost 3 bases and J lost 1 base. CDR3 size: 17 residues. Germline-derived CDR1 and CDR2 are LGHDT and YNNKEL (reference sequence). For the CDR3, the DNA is TGTGCCAGCAGCCACGGACTAGCGGGAGGTTCCTACAATGAGCAGTTCTTC. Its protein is CASSHGLAGGSYNEQFF.

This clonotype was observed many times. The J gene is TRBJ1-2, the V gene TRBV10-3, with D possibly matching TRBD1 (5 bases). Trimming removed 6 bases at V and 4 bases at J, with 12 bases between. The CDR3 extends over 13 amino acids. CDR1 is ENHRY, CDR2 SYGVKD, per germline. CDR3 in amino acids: CAIRSGGAYGYTF. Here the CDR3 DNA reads TGTGCCATCAGGTCCGGAGGGGCCTATGGCTACACCTTC.

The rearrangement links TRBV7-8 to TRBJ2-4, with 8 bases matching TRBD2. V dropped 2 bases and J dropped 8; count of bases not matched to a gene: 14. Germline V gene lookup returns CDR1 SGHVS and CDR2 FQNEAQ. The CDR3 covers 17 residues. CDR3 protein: CASSLPPGLVGGDIQYF. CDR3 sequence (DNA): TGTGCCAGCAGCTTACCCCCGGGACTAGTGGGGGGGGACATTCAGTACTTC. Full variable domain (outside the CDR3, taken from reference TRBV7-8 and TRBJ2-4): GAGVSQSPRYKVAKRGQDVALRCDPISGHVSLFWYQQALGQGPEFLTYFQNEAQLDKSGLPSDRFFAERPEGSVSTLKIQRTQQEDSAVYLCASSLPPGLVGGDIQYFGAGTRLSVL.

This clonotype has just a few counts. The CDR3 spells CRTVPGRTGELFF. The CDR3 nucleotides read TGCAGGACGGTCCCAGGGCGGACCGGGGAGCTGTTTTTT. V usage is TRBV20-1 and J usage is TRBJ2-2; tentative D call: TRBD1 (5 bases). Per germline, CDR1 DFQATT and CDR2 SNEGSKA (reference sequence). CDR3 length: 13 residues.